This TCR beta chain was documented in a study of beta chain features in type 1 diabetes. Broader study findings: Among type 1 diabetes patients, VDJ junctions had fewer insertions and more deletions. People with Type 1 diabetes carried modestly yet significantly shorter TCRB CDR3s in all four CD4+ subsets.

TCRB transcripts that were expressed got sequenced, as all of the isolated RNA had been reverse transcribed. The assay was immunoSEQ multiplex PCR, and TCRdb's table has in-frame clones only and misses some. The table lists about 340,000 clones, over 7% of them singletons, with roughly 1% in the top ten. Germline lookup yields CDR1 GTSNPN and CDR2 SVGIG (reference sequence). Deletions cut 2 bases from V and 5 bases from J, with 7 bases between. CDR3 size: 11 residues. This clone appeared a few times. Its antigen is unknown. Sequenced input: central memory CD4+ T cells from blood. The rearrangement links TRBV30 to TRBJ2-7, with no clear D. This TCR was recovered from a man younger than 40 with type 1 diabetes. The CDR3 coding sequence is TGTGCCTGGAGTCTAGGCCACGAGCAGTACTTC. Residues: CAWSLGHEQYF.